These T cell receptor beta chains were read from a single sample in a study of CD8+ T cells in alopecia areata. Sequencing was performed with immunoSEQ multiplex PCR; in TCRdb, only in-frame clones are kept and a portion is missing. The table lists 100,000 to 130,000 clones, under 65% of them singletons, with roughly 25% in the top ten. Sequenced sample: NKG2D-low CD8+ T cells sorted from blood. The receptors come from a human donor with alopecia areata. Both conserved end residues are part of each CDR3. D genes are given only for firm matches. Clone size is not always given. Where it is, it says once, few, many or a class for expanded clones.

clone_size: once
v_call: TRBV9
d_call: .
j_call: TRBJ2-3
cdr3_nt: TGTGCCAGCAGCGTAGAACGGAACACAGATACGCAGTATTTT
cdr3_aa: CASSVERNTDTQYF

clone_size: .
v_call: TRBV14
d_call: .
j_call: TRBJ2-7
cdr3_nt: TGTGCCAGCAGTTCCGGGACTCCGCTCTACGAGCAGTACTTC
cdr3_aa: CASSSGTPLYEQYF

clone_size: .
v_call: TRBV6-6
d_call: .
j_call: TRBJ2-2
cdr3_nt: TGTGCCACCTTAGATGCCACCGGGGAGCTGTTTTTT
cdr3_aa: CATLDATGELFF

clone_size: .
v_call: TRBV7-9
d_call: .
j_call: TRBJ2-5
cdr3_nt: TGTGCCAGCAGCGTAGTCGGGGCGGGGGAGACCCAGTACTTC
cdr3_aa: CASSVVGAGETQYF

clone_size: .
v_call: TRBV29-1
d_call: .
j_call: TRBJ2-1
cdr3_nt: TGCAGCGTCCCCCGGGGTAATGAGCAGTTCTTC
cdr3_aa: CSVPRGNEQFF

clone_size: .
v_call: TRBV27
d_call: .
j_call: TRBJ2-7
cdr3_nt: TGTGCCAGCAGTTTCTCTAGCTCCTACGAGCAGTACTTC
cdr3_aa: CASSFSSSYEQYF

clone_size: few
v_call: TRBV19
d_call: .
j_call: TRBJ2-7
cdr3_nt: TGTGCCAGTAGTATGGCGGGAATCGAGCAGTACTTC
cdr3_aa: CASSMAGIEQYF

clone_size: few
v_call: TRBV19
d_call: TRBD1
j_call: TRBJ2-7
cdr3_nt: TGTGCCAGTAGTGCGGGACAGGGGGATTCCTACGAGCAGTACTTC
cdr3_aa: CASSAGQGDSYEQYF

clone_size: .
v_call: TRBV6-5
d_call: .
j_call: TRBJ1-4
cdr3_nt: TGTGCCAGCAGTTACTCGTCAGGGGATGAAAAACTGTTTTTT
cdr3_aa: CASSYSSGDEKLFF

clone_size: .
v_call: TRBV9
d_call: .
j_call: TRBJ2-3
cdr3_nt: TGTGCCAGCAGCGTAGATCAACTCAATACGCAGTATTTT
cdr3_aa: CASSVDQLNTQYF

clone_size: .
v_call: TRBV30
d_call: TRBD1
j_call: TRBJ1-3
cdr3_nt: TGTGCCTGGAGTGTATCAGGGGGCTATTCTGGAAACACCATATATTTT
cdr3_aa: CAWSVSGGYSGNTIYF

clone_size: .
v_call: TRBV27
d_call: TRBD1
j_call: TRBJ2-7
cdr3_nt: TGTGCCAGCAGTTACGGGACAGGGGGTGGCGAGCAGTACTTC
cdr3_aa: CASSYGTGGGEQYF

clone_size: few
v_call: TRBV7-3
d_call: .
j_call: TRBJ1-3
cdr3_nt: TGTGCCAGCAGCTTAGGGGGCTCTGGAAACACCATATATTTT
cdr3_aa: CASSLGGSGNTIYF

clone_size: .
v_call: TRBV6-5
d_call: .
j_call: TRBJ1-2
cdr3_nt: TGTGCCAGCAGCTTCGACCCAGCTAACTATGGCTACACCTTC
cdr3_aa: CASSFDPANYGYTF

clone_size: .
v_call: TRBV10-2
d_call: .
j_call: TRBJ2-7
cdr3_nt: TGCGCCAGCAGTAGGGGAGGTAACGAGCAGTACTTC
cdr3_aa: CASSRGGNEQYF